This T cell receptor (beta chain) is drawn from a study of response to subunit inactivated influenza vaccine. The CDR3 has 14 amino acids. V was cut by 3 bases and J by 1 base, with 9 bases left in between. The germline V gene encodes CDR1 MDHEN and CDR2 SYDVKM. Regarding the study as a whole: Each seasonal flu vaccination may recruit only limited new T cells, authors suggested.

TCRdb analysed the RT-PCR reads with MiXCR anew, one entry per CDR3 protein. In the table there are approximately 500,000 distinct CDR3 sequences, roughly 25% of which are singletons. In regard to this clonotype: Its antigen remains unidentified.

The sample was also reused in another study, on T cells expressing NK-cell markers. According to that study: Libraries used 5'RACE template switching adding universal primer site and UMIs. Sorted CD3+CD56+NKG2C+, CD3+CD56+NKG2C- and CD3+CD56-NKG2C+ T cells supplied TCR beta repertoires. Several experiments added an anti-gamma-delta TCR antibody to sort only alpha-beta TCR T cells.

J is TRBJ2-5 and V is TRBV28; TRBD1 might be the D (5 bases). Sample: CD4+ T cells sorted from PBMCs, taken about 13 days after vaccination. The sequence derives from a man aged 45-65 years who received an inactivated influenza vaccine. The CDR3 protein is CASSFVGPQETQYF. The CDR3 bases are TGTGCCAGCAGTTTTGTGGGGCCCCAAGAGACCCAGTACTTC.